One sample yielded the 22 T cell receptor beta chains listed below, sequenced in a study of cytomegalovirus exposure and HLA in healthy donors. The study ran its PCR with 60 Vbeta and 13 Jbeta primers. Clones were read by immunoSEQ multiplex PCR, and TCRdb kept only the in-frame ones, dropping some. The repertoire has some 75,000 clones, over 70% of them found once; the top ten carry over 4.5%. The sample was PBMCs. The receptors here all came from a man aged 18 to 30 in good health and CMV-seropositive.

The CDR3 spells CSAWKVWTASVPEAFF. CDR3 coding DNA: TGCAGCGCTTGGAAAGTCTGGACAGCAAGCGTCCCTGAAGCTTTCTTT. The chain links TRBV29-1 to TRBJ1-1; possibly TRBD1 for D (6 bases). The CDR3 spans 16 residues. The V gene lost 7 bases and the J gene lost 6 bases, with 27 bases spanning the gap. From germline, CDR1 is SQVTM and CDR2 ANQGSEA.

This rearrangement joins TRBV28 to TRBJ2-1; TRBD1 matches at 10 bases. Germline V CDR1 and CDR2: MDHEN, SYDVKM. This CDR3 has 13 amino acids. The V and J ends lost 10 bases and 3 bases, in that order; junction bases with no gene match: 3. The CDR3 nucleotides are TGTGCCACCCGGACAGGGGGCTACAATGAGCAGTTCTTC. It translates to CATRTGGYNEQFF.

In the case of this clone: Other DNA sequences in this sample translate to the same CDR3. V gene TRBV19 combines with J gene TRBJ1-1; D remains ambiguous. V dropped 1 base and J dropped 4 bases, with 10 bases sitting between them. CDR1 and CDR2 from the germline V gene are LNHDA and SQIVND (reference sequence). The CDR3 consists of 14 residues. Here the CDR3 DNA reads TGTGCCAGTAGTATAGGGGGAGGGTCCACTGAAGCTTTCTTT. Translated, it gives CASSIGGGSTEAFF. Looking up the rest from reference TRBV19 and TRBJ1-1 gives the full variable domain: DGGITQSPKYLFRKEGQNVTLSCEQNLNHDAMYWYRQDPGQGLRLIYYSQIVNDFQKGDIAEGYSVSREKKESFPLTVTSAQKNPTAFYLCASSIGGGSTEAFFGQGTRLTVV.

The chain combines TRBV15 with TRBJ1-1; possible D gene TRBD1, 5 bases. This CDR3 has 16 amino acids. From germline, CDR1 is LNHNV and CDR2 YYDKDF (reference sequence). V was cut by 3 bases and J by 4 bases, with 18 bases left in between. This CDR3 is CATSSARRVRGTEAFF. DNA for the CDR3: TGTGCCACCAGCAGTGCCCGGAGGGTGAGGGGCACTGAAGCTTTCTTT.

The chain has TRBV7-6 and TRBJ2-7, with TRBD2 matching over 13 bases. This CDR3 is built from 17 residues. After removal of 5 bases from V and 3 bases from J, the junction contained 10 bases not matched to a gene. Germline CDR1 SGHVS, CDR2 FNYEAQ. CDR3 sequence: CASSRTGTSGISYEQYF. The CDR3 DNA is TGTGCCAGCAGCAGAACCGGGACTAGCGGGATCAGCTACGAGCAGTACTTC.

The chain uses TRBV28 and TRBJ2-6, with D perhaps matching TRBD2 (6 bases). Germline V CDR1 and CDR2: MDHEN, SYDVKM. The length of the CDR3 is 15 residues. The ends were cut back, 5 bases at V and 2 bases at J, with 10 bases in the middle. The CDR3 sequence is CASSAPGAGANVLTF. The CDR3 nucleotides read TGTGCCAGCAGTGCTCCGGGAGCTGGGGCCAACGTCCTGACTTTC.

This chain joins TRBV25-1 and TRBJ2-3, with TRBD2 matching over 13 bases. CDR1 MGHDK and CDR2 SYGVNS come from the germline V gene. J was trimmed by 8 bases and V by 6 bases; bases with no gene match: 8. The CDR3 covers 15 residues. CDR3 loop: CASRAGTSGKGTQYF. The CDR3 nucleotides are TGTGCCAGCAGAGCCGGGACTAGCGGGAAGGGTACGCAGTATTTT.

The gene calls are TRBV15 and TRBJ2-5, with D possibly being TRBD2 (5 bases). Trimming took off 1 base at V and 2 bases at J, with 8 bases between the two ends. There are 14 residues in the CDR3. Germline V CDR1 and CDR2: LNHNV, YYDKDF (reference sequence). The CDR3 sequence: CATSRGAVQETQYF. In DNA, the CDR3 is TGTGCCACCAGCAGAGGAGCGGTACAAGAGACCCAGTACTTC.

This clone was observed a handful of times. V is TRBV5-1 and J is TRBJ2-5; 10 nucleotides match TRBD2. CDR3 length: 17 residues. The V segment lost 0 bases and the J segment 5 bases; nucleotides outside the gene matches: 10. Per the germline V gene, CDR1 is SGHRS and CDR2 is YFSETQ. The CDR3 nucleotides are TGCGCCAGCAGCTTGGCACCTAGCGGGAGATGGGGGGAGACCCAGTACTTC. Residues: CASSLAPSGRWGETQYF.

The chain is built from TRBV10-2 and TRBJ1-1; 12 bases align to TRBD1. This CDR3 has 14 residues. Germline CDR1 reads WSHSY; CDR2 reads SAAADI. Unmatched junction bases numbered 11, after V lost 11 bases and J lost 7 bases. The CDR3 is CASCDGTGGDEAFF. DNA of the CDR3: TGCGCCTCCTGTGATGGGACAGGGGGCGATGAAGCTTTCTTT.

V usage is TRBV11-3 and J usage is TRBJ1-1; maybe TRBD1 (6 bases). The CDR3 extends over 14 amino acids. V dropped 6 bases and J dropped 8 bases, with 19 bases sitting between them. Per germline, CDR1 SGHNT and CDR2 YENEEA. The CDR3 DNA follows: TGTGCCAGCAGTGCCGGGACCGGGACAATCGAAGCTTTCTTT. It translates to CASSAGTGTIEAFF.

This clone was counted between two and nine times. The V gene is TRBV6-1, the J gene TRBJ2-5, with D possibly matching TRBD1 (5 bases). Trimming stripped 5 bases from V and 7 bases from J, with 17 bases between. Germline-derived CDR1 and CDR2 are MNHNS and SASEGT. This CDR3 has 14 amino acids. The DNA of the CDR3 is TGTGCCAGCAGTCTGTCCAGGGCCAAGGGGACCCAGTACTTC. It translates to CASSLSRAKGTQYF.

This chain connects TRBV28 to TRBJ1-4; D remains unclear. CDR3 length: 13 residues. Per the germline V gene, CDR1 is MDHEN and CDR2 is SYDVKM. V was shortened by 4 bases and J by 8 bases, with 11 bases between the two germline ends. The CDR3 DNA is TGTGCCAGCAGTTCCCGACACCAGGAAAAACTGTTTTTT. It specifies CASSSRHQEKLFF.

The CDR3 here is CASSLDPGHPKGEQYF. CDR3 nucleotide sequence: TGTGCCAGCAGCTTAGACCCGGGACACCCAAAGGGCGAGCAGTACTTC. The genes are TRBV11-2 and TRBJ2-7; D may be TRBD1 (6 bases). CDR3 length: 16 amino acids. Trimming took off 0 bases at V and 6 bases at J, with 18 bases between the two ends. CDR1 and CDR2 (germline): SGHAT, FQNNGV.

The chain carries TRBV28 and TRBJ2-5, with D maybe TRBD2 (6 bases). Deletions cut 6 bases from V and 2 bases from J, with 16 bases between. Germline CDR1 and CDR2: MDHEN and SYDVKM. The CDR3 is 15 residues long. The DNA for the CDR3 is TGTGCCAGCAGCTGGGGCCTGGGAGGACAAGAGACCCAGTACTTC. It translates to CASSWGLGGQETQYF.

The rearrangement links TRBV28 to TRBJ1-5; D is ambiguous. The CDR3 extends over 16 amino acids. The ends were cut back, 6 bases at V and 3 bases at J, with 18 bases in the middle. CDR1 and CDR2 from the germline V gene are MDHEN and SYDVKM. CDR3 in DNA: TGTGCCAGCAGCAAAACTCCGGGAAACCCCAATCAGCCCCAGCATTTT. This sequence encodes CASSKTPGNPNQPQHF.

The CDR3 sequence is CASSPHRDRSNTEAFF. For the CDR3, the DNA is TGTGCCAGCAGTCCGCATCGTGACAGATCGAACACTGAAGCTTTCTTT. This rearrangement joins TRBV28 to TRBJ1-1; D might be TRBD1 (5 bases). The germline V gene encodes CDR1 MDHEN and CDR2 SYDVKM. The V end lost 5 bases, the J end lost 1 base, and 17 bases lay between the germline ends. This CDR3 is built from 16 residues.

The chain joins TRBV5-1 to TRBJ2-2; TRBD1 might be the D (6 bases). Per germline, CDR1 SGHRS and CDR2 YFSETQ. CDR3 size: 15 residues. The V and J ends lost 4 bases and 4 bases respectively, with 14 bases between them. The CDR3 DNA follows: TGCGCCAGCAGCCGGGGCAGGGGCGGCACCGGGGAGCTGTTTTTT. Encoded protein: CASSRGRGGTGELFF.

CDR3 DNA: TGTGCCACTGGGAGTAACCTAGCCAAAAACATTCAGTACTTC. Amino acid sequence: CATGSNLAKNIQYF. The V and J genes are TRBV15 and TRBJ2-4; possibly TRBD2 for D (5 bases). Between the trimmed V and J ends, which lost 9 bases and 0 bases, there was a span of 12 bases. Germline CDR1 is LNHNV and CDR2 is YYDKDF (reference sequence). The CDR3 spans 14 residues.

The rearrangement joins TRBV4-2 to TRBJ2-1, with 14 bases lining up with TRBD2. Germline V gene sequence: CDR1 LGHNA, CDR2 YNFKEQ. The CDR3 runs to 16 residues. The V gene end was trimmed by 0 bases and the J gene end by 6 bases; junction bases not matched to a gene: 1. The CDR3 spells CASSQDGLAGGNEQFF. For the CDR3, the DNA is TGTGCCAGCAGCCAAGATGGACTAGCGGGGGGCAATGAGCAGTTCTTC.

The chain employs TRBV4-1 and TRBJ2-5; no firm D call. The V end was cut by 3 bases, the J end by 1 base, with 3 bases between. CDR1 and CDR2 from the germline V gene are MGHRA and YSYEKL. The length of the CDR3 is 12 residues. The DNA of the CDR3 is TGCGCCAGCAGCCACCTCCAAGAGACCCAGTACTTC. This gives the protein CASSHLQETQYF.

In its sample, this clone was seen once. V usage is TRBV6-5 and J usage is TRBJ2-5, with D possibly matching TRBD2 (5 bases). CDR3 length equals 13 residues. The germline gives CDR1 MNHEY, CDR2 SVGAGI. Trimming took 0 bases from V and 7 from J, leaving 9 bases between them. CDR3 amino acids: CASSYSMAGTQYF. Here the CDR3 DNA reads TGTGCCAGCAGTTACTCTATGGCGGGGACCCAGTACTTC.